This passage covers 8 T cell receptor beta chains from one sample sequenced in a study of T cell repertoires in cytomegalovirus infection. TCRdb ran MiXCR on the reads and lists one entry per CDR3 protein. The sample consists of 150,000 or so distinct CDR3 sequences, about 25% of them appearing once. Sequenced sample: PBMCs. These receptors were obtained from a human donor in good health (CMV status not recorded). Some clones in this sample may be carry-over from other donors' samples.

This clonotype was seen more than once but under ten times. The V and J genes are TRBV12-3 or TRBV12-4 and TRBJ1-4; D is possibly TRBD1 (5 bases). The CDR3 covers 14 residues. Deletions cut 2 bases from V and 2 bases from J, with 6 bases between. In DNA, the CDR3 is TGTGCCAGCAGTTTATCAGGGACTAATGAAAAACTGTTTTTT. Its translation: CASSLSGTNEKLFF.

The chain combines TRBV28 with TRBJ1-4; D unclear. The CDR3 extends over 13 amino acids. Trimming took off 5 bases at V and 4 bases at J, with 8 bases between the two ends. Germline CDR1 reads MDHEN; CDR2 reads SYDVKM. This CDR3 reads CASSKGDNEKLFF. Here the CDR3 DNA reads TGTGCCAGCAGTAAAGGAGATAATGAAAAACTGTTTTTT.

The rearrangement joins TRBV28 to TRBJ2-1, with TRBD2 identical over 10 bases. With 5 bases clipped from V and 2 bases from J, the junction kept 3 bases outside the gene matches. The V gene's germline CDR1 is MDHEN and CDR2 SYDVKM. The CDR3 runs 15 residues. As DNA, the CDR3 is TGTGCCAGCAGTCCCAGCGGGGGGGCCTACAATGAGCAGTTCTTC. Its protein is CASSPSGGAYNEQFF.

The J gene is TRBJ1-2, the V gene TRBV19; D may be TRBD1 (6 bases). Germline V gene data show CDR1 as LNHDA and CDR2 as SQIVND (reference sequence). Trimming left V 3 bases short and J 4 bases short, with 9 bases between. The CDR3 is 13 residues long. CDR3 sequence: CASSIGQLYGYTF. The CDR3 coding sequence is TGTGCCAGTAGTATCGGACAGCTCTATGGCTACACCTTC.

This rearrangement joins TRBV7-2 to TRBJ2-3; a possible D gene is TRBD1 (6 bases). V lost 4 bases to trimming and J lost 4 bases, with 18 bases between them. The CDR3 is 16 residues long. Germline V CDR1 and CDR2: SGHTA, FQGNSA. The CDR3 spells CASSSMGQTRPDTQYF. The CDR3 coding sequence is TGTGCCAGCAGCTCCATGGGACAAACGAGGCCAGATACGCAGTATTTT.

This clonotype was counted only a few times. The genes are TRBV4-1 and TRBJ1-6, with D perhaps TRBD1 (5 bases). This CDR3 is built from 15 residues. The V and J ends lost 0 bases and 7 bases respectively, with 10 bases between them. The germline CDR1 and CDR2 sequences are MGHRA and YSYEKL. The CDR3: CASSQEGTQNSPLHF. CDR3 bases: TGCGCCAGCAGCCAAGAGGGGACGCAGAATTCACCCCTCCACTTT.

This clonotype was found a few times. The chain employs TRBV7-9 and TRBJ1-1, with D maybe TRBD1 (5 bases). From germline, CDR1 is SEHNR and CDR2 FQNEAQ (reference sequence). This CDR3 region has 14 residues. Trimming took off 7 bases at V and 1 base at J, with 13 bases between the two ends. CDR3 residues: CASTLGTANTEAFF. The CDR3 DNA sequence: TGTGCCAGCACATTAGGGACGGCGAACACTGAAGCTTTCTTT.

The DNA for the CDR3 is TGCAGTGCTAGAGGGCTAGCGGGGGCCGGGGAAAACATTCAGTACTTC. Protein product: CSARGLAGAGENIQYF. The chain uses TRBV20-1 and TRBJ2-4, with 10 positions matching TRBD2. V was clipped by 1 base and J by 5 bases; unmatched bases: 8. The CDR3 spans 16 residues. CDR1 is DFQATT and CDR2 is SNEGSKA in the germline V gene (reference sequence).